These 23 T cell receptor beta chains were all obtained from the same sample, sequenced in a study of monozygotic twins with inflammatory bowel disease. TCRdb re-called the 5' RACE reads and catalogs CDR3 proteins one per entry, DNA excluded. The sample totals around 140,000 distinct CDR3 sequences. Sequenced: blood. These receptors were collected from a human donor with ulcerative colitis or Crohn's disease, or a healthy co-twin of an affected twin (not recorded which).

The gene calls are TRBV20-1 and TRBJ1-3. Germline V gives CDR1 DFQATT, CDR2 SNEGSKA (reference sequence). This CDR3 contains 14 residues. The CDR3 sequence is CSAPGGTARNTIYF.

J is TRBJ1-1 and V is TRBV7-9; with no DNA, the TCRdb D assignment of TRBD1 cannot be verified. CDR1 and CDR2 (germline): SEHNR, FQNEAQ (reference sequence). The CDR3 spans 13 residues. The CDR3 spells CASSRIRGPEAFF. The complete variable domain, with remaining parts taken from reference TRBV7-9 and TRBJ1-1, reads DTGVSQNPRHKITKRGQNVTFRCDPISEHNRLYWYRQTLGQGPEFLTYFQNEAQLEKSRLLSDRFSAERPKGSFSTLEIQRTEQGDSAMYLCASSRIRGPEAFFGQGTRLTVV.

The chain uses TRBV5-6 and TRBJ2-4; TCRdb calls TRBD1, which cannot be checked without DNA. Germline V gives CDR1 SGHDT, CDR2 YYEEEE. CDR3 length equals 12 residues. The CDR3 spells CASSAGTTLQYF.

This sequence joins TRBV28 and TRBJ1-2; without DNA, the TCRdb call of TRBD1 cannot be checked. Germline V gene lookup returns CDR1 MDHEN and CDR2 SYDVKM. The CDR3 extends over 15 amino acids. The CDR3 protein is CASFEGVRVSYGYTF.

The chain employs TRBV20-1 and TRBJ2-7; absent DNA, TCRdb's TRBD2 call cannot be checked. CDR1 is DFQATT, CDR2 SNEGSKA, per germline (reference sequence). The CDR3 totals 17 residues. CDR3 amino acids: CSARTSGHTNPPYEQYF.

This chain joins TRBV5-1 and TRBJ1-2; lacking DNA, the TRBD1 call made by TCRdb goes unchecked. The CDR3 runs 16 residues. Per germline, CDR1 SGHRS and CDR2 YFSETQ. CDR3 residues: CASSSGLGQGGGGYTF.

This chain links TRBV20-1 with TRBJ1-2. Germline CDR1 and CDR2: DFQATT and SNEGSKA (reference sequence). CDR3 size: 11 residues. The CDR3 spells CSAASNYGYTF.

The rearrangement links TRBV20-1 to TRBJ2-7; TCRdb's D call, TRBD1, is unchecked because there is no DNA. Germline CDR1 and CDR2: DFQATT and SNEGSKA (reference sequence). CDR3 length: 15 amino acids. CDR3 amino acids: CSASMAASRGYEQYF.

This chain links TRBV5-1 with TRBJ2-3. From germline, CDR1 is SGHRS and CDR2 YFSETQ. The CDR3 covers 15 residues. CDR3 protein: CASSLEWGGIDTQYF.

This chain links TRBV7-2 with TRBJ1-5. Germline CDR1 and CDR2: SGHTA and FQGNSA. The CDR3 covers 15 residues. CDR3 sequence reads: CASSLDRPKGQPQHF. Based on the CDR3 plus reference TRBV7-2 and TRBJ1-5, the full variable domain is GAGVSQSPSNKVTEKGKDVELRCDPISGHTALYWYRQSLGQGLEFLIYFQGNSAPDKSGLPSDRFSAERTGGSVSTLTIQRTQQEDSAVYLCASSLDRPKGQPQHFGDGTRLSIL.

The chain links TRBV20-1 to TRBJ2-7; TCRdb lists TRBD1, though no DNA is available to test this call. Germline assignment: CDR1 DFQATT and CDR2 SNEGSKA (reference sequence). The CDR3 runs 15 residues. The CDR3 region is CSAREQGRNSYEQYF.

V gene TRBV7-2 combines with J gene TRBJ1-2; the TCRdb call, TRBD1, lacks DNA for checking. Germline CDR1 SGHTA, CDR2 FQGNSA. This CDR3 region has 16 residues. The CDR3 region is CASSEAVNLQGYGYTF. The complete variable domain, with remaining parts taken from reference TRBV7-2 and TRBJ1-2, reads GAGVSQSPSNKVTEKGKDVELRCDPISGHTALYWYRQSLGQGLEFLIYFQGNSAPDKSGLPSDRFSAERTGGSVSTLTIQRTQQEDSAVYLCASSEAVNLQGYGYTFGSGTRLTVV.

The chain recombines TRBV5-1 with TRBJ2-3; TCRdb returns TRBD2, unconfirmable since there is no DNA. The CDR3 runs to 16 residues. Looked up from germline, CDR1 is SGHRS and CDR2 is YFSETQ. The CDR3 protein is CASSPGLASTADTQYF.

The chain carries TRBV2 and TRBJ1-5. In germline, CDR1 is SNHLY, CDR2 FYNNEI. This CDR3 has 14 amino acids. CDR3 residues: CASSGSRSNQPQHF. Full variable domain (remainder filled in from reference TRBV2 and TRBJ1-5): EPEVTQTPSHQVTQMGQEVILRCVPISNHLYFYWYRQILGQKVEFLVSFYNNEISEKSEIFDDQFSVERPDGSNFTLKIRSTKLEDSAMYFCASSGSRSNQPQHFGDGTRLSIL.

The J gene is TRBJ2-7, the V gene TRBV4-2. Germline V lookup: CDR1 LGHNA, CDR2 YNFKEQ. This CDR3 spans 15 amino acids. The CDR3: CASSQEITEPYEQYF.

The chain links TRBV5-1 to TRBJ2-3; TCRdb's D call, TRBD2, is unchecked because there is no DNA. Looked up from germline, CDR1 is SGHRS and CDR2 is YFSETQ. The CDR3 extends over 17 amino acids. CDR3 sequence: CASSDSLAGGPSDTQYF.

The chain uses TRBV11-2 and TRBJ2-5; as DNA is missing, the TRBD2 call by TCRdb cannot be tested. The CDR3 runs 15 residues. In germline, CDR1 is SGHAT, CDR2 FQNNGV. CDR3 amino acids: CASSLREGGSETQYF.

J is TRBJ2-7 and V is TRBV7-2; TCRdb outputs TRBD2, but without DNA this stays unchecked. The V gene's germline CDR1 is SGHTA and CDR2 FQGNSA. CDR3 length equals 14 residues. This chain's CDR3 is CASRIGGSGYEQYF.

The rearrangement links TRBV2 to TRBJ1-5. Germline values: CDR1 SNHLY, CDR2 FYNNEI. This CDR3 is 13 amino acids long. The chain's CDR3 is CASRKRLEGSQHF. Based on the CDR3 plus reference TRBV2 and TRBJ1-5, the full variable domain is EPEVTQTPSHQVTQMGQEVILRCVPISNHLYFYWYRQILGQKVEFLVSFYNNEISEKSEIFDDQFSVERPDGSNFTLKIRSTKLEDSAMYFCASRKRLEGSQHFGDGTRLSIL.

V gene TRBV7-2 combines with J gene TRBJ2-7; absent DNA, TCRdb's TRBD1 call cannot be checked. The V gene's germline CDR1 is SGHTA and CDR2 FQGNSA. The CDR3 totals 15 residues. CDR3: CASSDSGGSSYEQYF.

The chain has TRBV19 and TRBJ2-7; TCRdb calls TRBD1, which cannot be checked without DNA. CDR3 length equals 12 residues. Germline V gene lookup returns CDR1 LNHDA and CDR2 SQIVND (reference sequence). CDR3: CASRPTGGEQYF.

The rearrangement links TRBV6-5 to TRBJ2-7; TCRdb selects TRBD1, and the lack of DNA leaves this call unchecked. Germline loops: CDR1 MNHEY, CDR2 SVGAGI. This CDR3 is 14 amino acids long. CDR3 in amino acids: CASSYGAGANEQYF.

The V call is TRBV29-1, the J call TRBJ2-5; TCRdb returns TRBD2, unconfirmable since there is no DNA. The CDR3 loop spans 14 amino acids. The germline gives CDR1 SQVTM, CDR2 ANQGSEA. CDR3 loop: CSPVGLGGEETQYF.